Listed here are 18 T cell receptor beta chains from one sample, sequenced in a study of blood T cell dynamics during melanoma immunotherapy. Clones were sequenced by immunoSEQ multiplex PCR, and TCRdb holds only the in-frame ones, with some missing. The sample carries 8,000 to 11,000 clones, around 83% recorded once. Time point reported: pre-treatment baseline. Sequences were derived from blood, sampled from a patient treated with checkpoint blockade. The receptors were sampled from a human donor with melanoma.

The J gene is TRBJ2-7, the V gene TRBV2; D is ambiguous. CDR1 is SNHLY, CDR2 FYNNEI, per germline. The CDR3 totals 15 residues. Deletions cut 1 base from V and 3 bases from J, with 13 bases between. The chain's CDR3 is CASSEGWGPLYEQYF. CDR3 in DNA: TGTGCCAGCAGTGAAGGCTGGGGTCCTCTCTACGAGCAGTACTTC.

The gene calls are TRBV30 and TRBJ2-7, with D perhaps matching TRBD1 or TRBD2 (6 bases each). V lost 2 bases and J lost 0, with 11 bases in between. Germline-derived CDR1 and CDR2 are GTSNPN and SVGIG (reference sequence). CDR3 length equals 14 residues. The CDR3 bases are TGTGCCTGGAGTCTAGGGGGGATCTCCTACGAGCAGTACTTC. It translates to CAWSLGGISYEQYF.

This clone rates as medium-sized. The rearrangement links TRBV4-1 to TRBJ1-2; D not resolved. Deletions cut 4 bases from V and 1 base from J, with 22 bases between. In germline, CDR1 is MGHRA, CDR2 YSYEKL. The CDR3 covers 18 residues. In nucleotides, the CDR3 is TGCGCCAGCAGCCCCGAGGCCAAGGGTTATAGTGATAACTATGGCTACACCTTC. This gives the protein CASSPEAKGYSDNYGYTF.

The V and J genes are TRBV5-4 and TRBJ2-1; 8 positions match TRBD1. V shed 1 base and J 9 bases; nucleotides not matched to a gene: 6. CDR3 length: 14 amino acids. CDR1 and CDR2 (germline): SGHNT, YYREEE (reference sequence). The CDR3 reads CASSLQGASREQFF. CDR3 in DNA: TGTGCCAGCAGCTTGCAGGGGGCTTCTCGTGAGCAGTTCTTC.

The J gene is TRBJ2-2, the V gene TRBV10-1; D is uncertain. Germline V gives CDR1 WNHNN, CDR2 SYGVQD (reference sequence). Deletions cut 3 bases from V and 2 bases from J, with 16 bases between. The length of the CDR3 is 17 residues. The CDR3 reads CASSDLEAGTNTGELFF. Written as DNA, the CDR3 is TGCGCCAGCAGTGATCTCGAGGCAGGAACCAACACCGGGGAGCTGTTTTTT.

The chain joins TRBV4-3 to TRBJ1-2; D gene uncertain. The CDR3 totals 15 residues. Germline V lookup: CDR1 LGHNA, CDR2 YSLEER. Trimming shortened V by 4 bases and J by 1 base, and 13 bases separated the two germline ends. In nucleotides, the CDR3 is TGCGCCAGCAGCCTCGGTATCCAATTTAACTATGGCTACACCTTC. It translates to CASSLGIQFNYGYTF.

The chain links TRBV4-1 to TRBJ1-4; no definite D call. CDR1 is MGHRA and CDR2 is YSYEKL in the germline V gene. This CDR3 has 13 amino acids. The V end lost 2 bases, the J end lost 5 bases, and 6 bases lay between the germline ends. CDR3 nucleotide sequence: TGCGCCAGCAGCCAACGGATCAATGAAAAACTGTTTTTT. Translating gives CASSQRINEKLFF.

The chain links TRBV19 to TRBJ2-2; 9 bases are shared with TRBD2. The V gene's germline CDR1 is LNHDA and CDR2 SQIVND (reference sequence). The V and J ends lost 4 bases and 0 bases, in that order; junction bases with no gene match: 15. The CDR3 runs to 20 residues. This chain's CDR3 is CASSTSSLRLAETNTGELFF. DNA of the CDR3: TGTGCCAGTAGTACCAGCTCTCTTCGACTAGCGGAAACGAACACCGGGGAGCTGTTTTTT.

The J gene is TRBJ1-5, the V gene TRBV19; D gene uncertain. Per the germline V gene, CDR1 is LNHDA and CDR2 is SQIVND (reference sequence). There are 15 residues in the CDR3. Trimming stripped 0 bases from V and 1 base from J, with 7 bases between. CDR3 protein: CASSIDGGSNQPQHF. The CDR3 DNA reads as TGTGCCAGTAGTATAGATGGCGGGAGCAATCAGCCCCAGCATTTT.

V usage is TRBV9 and J usage is TRBJ2-7; D possibly corresponds to TRBD1 (5 bases). Trimming left V 2 bases short and J 0 bases short, with 9 bases between. The CDR3 is made up of 14 amino acids. Germline V CDR1 and CDR2: SGDLS, YYNGEE. Here the CDR3 DNA reads TGTGCCAGCAGCGTTGGGGCAGACTCCTACGAGCAGTACTTC. Its protein product is CASSVGADSYEQYF.

In its sample, this clone was seen a few times. This chain links TRBV7-8 with TRBJ1-3, with a possible D match to TRBD1 (6 bases). Germline loops: CDR1 SGHVS, CDR2 FQNEAQ. V lost 2 bases and J lost 2, with 13 bases in between. The CDR3 loop spans 16 amino acids. The CDR3: CASSLRQQGAGNTIYF. For the CDR3, the DNA is TGTGCCAGCAGCTTACGTCAACAGGGAGCTGGAAACACCATATATTTT.

This rearrangement joins TRBV5-5 to TRBJ2-3; no clear D gene. V was cut by 4 bases and J by 0 bases, with 9 bases left in between. CDR1 and CDR2 from the germline V gene are SGHKS and YYEKEE (reference sequence). The CDR3 runs 14 residues. Here the CDR3 DNA reads TGTGCCAGCAGCCTGGCATGGAGCACAGATACGCAGTATTTT. Amino acids: CASSLAWSTDTQYF. The full variable domain, rest sourced from reference TRBV5-5 and TRBJ2-3, is DAGVTQSPTHLIKTRGQQVTLRCSPISGHKSVSWYQQVLGQGPQFIFQYYEKEERGRGNFPDRFSARQFPNYSSELNVNALLLGDSALYLCASSLAWSTDTQYFGPGTRLTVL.

The table lists this clone with a few counts. The J gene is TRBJ1-2, the V gene TRBV6-5, with a possible D match to TRBD1 (6 bases). Germline loops: CDR1 MNHEY, CDR2 SVGAGI. V gave up 6 bases and J gave up 6 bases, with 14 bases separating them. This CDR3 comprises 13 residues. CDR3 region: CASRPDRRNGYTF. In DNA, the CDR3 is TGTGCCAGCAGACCTGACAGGAGGAATGGCTACACCTTC.

The rearrangement uses TRBV30 and TRBJ1-5; tentative D call: TRBD1 (6 bases). The germline gives CDR1 GTSNPN, CDR2 SVGIG (reference sequence). V was pared by 0 bases and J by 2 bases, with 11 bases between. CDR3 length equals 15 residues. CDR3 sequence reads: CAWSVMGAGNQPQHF. The CDR3 nucleotides read TGTGCCTGGAGTGTAATGGGGGCAGGCAATCAGCCCCAGCATTTT.

By sample fraction, this clone is large. V gene TRBV5-4 combines with J gene TRBJ2-7; D might be TRBD2 (5 bases). The germline gives CDR1 SGHNT, CDR2 YYREEE (reference sequence). The CDR3 is 12 residues long. With 4 bases removed from V and 4 bases from J, the gap between germline ends came to 9 bases. The DNA for the CDR3 is TGTGCCAGCAGCCAAGAGGGATACGAGCAGTACTTC. Its translation: CASSQEGYEQYF. Variable domain in full (rest from reference TRBV5-4 and TRBJ2-7): ETGVTQSPTHLIKTRGQQVTLRCSSQSGHNTVSWYQQALGQGPQFIFQYYREEENGRGNFPPRFSGLQFPNYSSELNVNALELDDSALYLCASSQEGYEQYFGPGTRLTVT.

The chain employs TRBV28 and TRBJ1-2; no clear D. Germline CDR1 reads MDHEN; CDR2 reads SYDVKM. V was pared by 1 base and J by 0 bases, with 3 bases between. This CDR3 region has 13 residues. In nucleotides, the CDR3 is TGTGCCAGCAGTTTATCCACTAACTATGGCTACACCTTC. Translation gives CASSLSTNYGYTF.

CDR3 protein: CASSLNRGGNTIYF. The CDR3 region has the DNA TGTGCCAGCTCACTCAACAGGGGTGGAAACACCATATATTTT. This chain uses TRBV18 with TRBJ1-3; 7 nucleotides align to TRBD1. Trimming took 4 bases from V and 3 from J; bases not matched to a gene: 3. This CDR3 is built from 14 residues. Per germline, CDR1 KGHSH and CDR2 LQKENI.

The chain employs TRBV23-1 and TRBJ1-1; D gene uncertain. TRBV23-1 is placed among ORFs of uncertain function. V lost 3 bases and J lost 3, with 11 bases in between. This CDR3 is built from 14 residues. CDR3: CASSHPGVDTEAFF. CDR3 sequence (DNA): TGCGCCAGCAGTCACCCGGGTGTCGACACTGAAGCTTTCTTT.